These 21 T cell receptor beta chains were sequenced from one sample in a study of siplizumab effects on memory and regulatory T cells. Libraries were prepared by immunoSEQ multiplex PCR; TCRdb keeps only in-frame clonotypes and omits some of them. In the table there are some 100,000 clones, about 90% of which are singletons. Material for sequencing was Tregs sorted from blood. The receptors here all came from a human donor in good health.

The CDR3 bases are TGCGCCAGCAGCCATTCCCCGGACAGGTTAGGGGTGTCTGGGGCCAACGTCCTGACTTTC. Translating gives CASSHSPDRLGVSGANVLTF. The chain is built from TRBV4-1 and TRBJ2-6; 7 bases fit TRBD1. The length of the CDR3 is 20 residues. V dropped 3 bases and J dropped 1; count of bases not matched to a gene: 15. Per germline, CDR1 MGHRA and CDR2 YSYEKL.

The V gene is TRBV19, the J gene TRBJ1-3, with D tentatively TRBD1 (6 bases). Germline-derived CDR1 and CDR2 are LNHDA and SQIVND (reference sequence). Trimming removed 4 bases at V and 9 bases at J, with 19 bases between. The length of the CDR3 is 15 residues. CDR3 sequence: CASSTSGPGGSTIYF. The CDR3 DNA is TGTGCCAGTAGTACCTCGGGGCCCGGGGGCAGCACCATATATTTT.

The rearrangement uses TRBV4-1 and TRBJ1-2; D call uncertain. Trimming took off 4 bases at V and 3 bases at J, with 12 bases between the two ends. Germline V gene sequence: CDR1 MGHRA, CDR2 YSYEKL. This CDR3 is 14 amino acids long. The CDR3: CASSPQRGDYGYTF. In DNA, the CDR3 is TGCGCCAGCAGCCCGCAGAGAGGCGACTATGGCTACACCTTC.

In this sample, this clone turned up a few times. The chain uses TRBV5-1 and TRBJ1-2; weak D call: TRBD1 (6 bases). The CDR3 length is 13 residues. Trimming took 1 base from V and 5 from J, leaving 9 bases between them. The germline V gene encodes CDR1 SGHRS and CDR2 YFSETQ. CDR3 coding DNA: TGCGCCAGCAGCTTGACAGGGTTATATGGCTACACCTTC. Translation: CASSLTGLYGYTF.

In its sample, this clone was seen once. V gene TRBV6-1 combines with J gene TRBJ2-1; D is ambiguous. This CDR3 has 11 residues. V was clipped by 3 bases and J by 10 bases, with 7 bases between them. Germline V gene lookup returns CDR1 MNHNS and CDR2 SASEGT. The CDR3 DNA is TGTGCCAGCAGTGAGAGAACAGAGCAGTTCTTC. It codes for CASSERTEQFF.

The rearrangement links TRBV19 to TRBJ1-1, with 7 bases fitting TRBD1. The length of the CDR3 is 14 residues. Germline V gene sequence: CDR1 LNHDA, CDR2 SQIVND (reference sequence). The V and J ends lost 8 bases and 3 bases, in that order; junction bases with no gene match: 9. CDR3: CASVTGPFDTEAFF. Here the CDR3 DNA reads TGTGCCAGTGTGACAGGGCCCTTCGACACTGAAGCTTTCTTT.

V usage is TRBV19 and J usage is TRBJ1-5, with D perhaps TRBD1 (5 bases). V was pared by 1 base and J by 0 bases, with 13 bases between. From germline, CDR1 is LNHDA and CDR2 SQIVND (reference sequence). The CDR3 contains 17 residues. The CDR3 nucleotides read TGTGCCAGTAGTATAGGGAGGGGCAGTAATAGCAATCAGCCCCAGCATTTT. Encoded protein: CASSIGRGSNSNQPQHF.

This rearrangement joins TRBV7-8 to TRBJ2-7, with 12 bases aligning to TRBD2. The CDR3 sequence is 15 residues long. Per germline, CDR1 SGHVS and CDR2 FQNEAQ. V lost 5 bases and J lost 3; bases outside the gene matches: 5. In DNA, the CDR3 is TGTGCCAGCAGCACAGGACTAGCGGGACTCTACGAGCAGTACTTC. This codes for CASSTGLAGLYEQYF.

This chain uses TRBV7-2 with TRBJ1-3; D may be TRBD1 (6 bases). V was shortened by 2 bases and J by 2 bases, with 13 bases between the two germline ends. The CDR3 totals 16 residues. CDR1 is SGHTA and CDR2 is FQGNSA in the germline V gene. CDR3 DNA: TGTGCCAGCAGCTTATCCTACAGGGTACCTGGAAACACCATATATTTT. Amino acid sequence: CASSLSYRVPGNTIYF.

The rearrangement joins TRBV18 to TRBJ2-7, with TRBD1 as a possible D gene (5 bases). This CDR3 spans 14 amino acids. The V gene lost 6 bases and the J gene lost 3 bases, with 15 bases spanning the gap. Germline loops: CDR1 KGHSH, CDR2 LQKENI. For the CDR3, the DNA is TGTGCCAGCTCCCCGACCGACAGTTTCTACGAGCAGTACTTC. It is translated as CASSPTDSFYEQYF.

In its sample, this clone was seen once. The chain carries TRBV4-2 and TRBJ2-1, with D maybe TRBD2 (5 bases). This CDR3 has 14 amino acids. V shed 3 bases and J shed 0 bases, with 6 bases lying between them. CDR1 is LGHNA, CDR2 YNFKEQ, per germline. The CDR3 protein is CASSHRGSYNEQFF. CDR3 in DNA: TGTGCCAGCAGCCATCGGGGCTCCTACAATGAGCAGTTCTTC.

The chain uses TRBV7-9 and TRBJ2-4; D unresolved. Germline V CDR1 and CDR2: SEHNR, FQNEAQ (reference sequence). The CDR3 totals 13 residues. Trimming removed 5 bases at V and 1 base at J, with 6 bases between. CDR3 coding DNA: TGTGCCAGCAGCCCCGCTGCCAAAAACATTCAGTACTTC. As protein: CASSPAAKNIQYF.

The genes are TRBV5-1 and TRBJ2-2; possibly TRBD2 for D (6 bases). V was cut by 2 bases and J by 7 bases, with 12 bases left in between. CDR1 and CDR2 (germline): SGHRS, YFSETQ. The CDR3 is 14 residues long. CDR3 residues: CASSFAGFNGELFF. CDR3 bases: TGCGCCAGCAGCTTCGCGGGATTTAACGGGGAGCTGTTTTTT.

The rearrangement uses TRBV6-6 and TRBJ1-4, with D possibly being TRBD1 (5 bases). The germline V gene encodes CDR1 MNHNY and CDR2 SVGAGI (reference sequence). V was shortened by 4 bases and J by 4 bases, with 13 bases between the two germline ends. The CDR3 contains 15 residues. CDR3 DNA sequence: TGTGCCAGCAGTTCACCGGGACGGAGTAATGAAAAACTGTTTTTT. Its protein product is CASSSPGRSNEKLFF.

The chain uses TRBV19 and TRBJ2-7; D might be TRBD1 (5 bases). This CDR3 is 17 amino acids long. In germline, CDR1 is LNHDA, CDR2 SQIVND (reference sequence). With 3 bases removed from V and 6 bases from J, the gap between germline ends came to 24 bases. The CDR3 DNA sequence: TGTGCCAGTAGTATCGTTCGGGTCGCGGCAGGGCTAGGCGAGCAGTACTTC. It specifies CASSIVRVAAGLGEQYF. The variable domain in full, with the rest retrieved from reference TRBV19 and TRBJ2-7, is DGGITQSPKYLFRKEGQNVTLSCEQNLNHDAMYWYRQDPGQGLRLIYYSQIVNDFQKGDIAEGYSVSREKKESFPLTVTSAQKNPTAFYLCASSIVRVAAGLGEQYFGPGTRLTVT.

The rearrangement joins TRBV11-2 to TRBJ2-7, with 10 bases that match TRBD2. CDR3 length: 15 residues. The V segment lost 5 bases and the J segment 0 bases; nucleotides outside the gene matches: 4. Germline CDR1 is SGHAT and CDR2 is FQNNGV. The CDR3 spells CASSISGRLSYEQYF. The CDR3 nucleotides are TGTGCCAGCAGCATTAGCGGGAGGCTCTCCTACGAGCAGTACTTC. Looking up the rest from reference TRBV11-2 and TRBJ2-7 gives the full variable domain: EAGVAQSPRYKIIEKRQSVAFWCNPISGHATLYWYQQILGQGPKLLIQFQNNGVVDDSQLPKDRFSAERLKGVDSTLKIQPAKLEDSAVYLCASSISGRLSYEQYFGPGTRLTVT.

The J gene is TRBJ2-5, the V gene TRBV5-4; no definite D call. The CDR3 loop spans 12 amino acids. V was clipped by 0 bases and J by 7 bases, with 7 bases between them. The germline V gene encodes CDR1 SGHNT and CDR2 YYREEE (reference sequence). Here the CDR3 reads CASSLDVGTQYF. Here the CDR3 DNA reads TGTGCCAGCAGCTTGGATGTGGGGACCCAGTACTTC.

The chain combines TRBV6-4 with TRBJ2-3; TRBD2 matches at 8 bases. This CDR3 spans 15 amino acids. Germline lookup yields CDR1 MRHNA and CDR2 SNTAGT. V lost 5 bases, J lost 6 bases, and 10 bases stayed unmatched. CDR3 protein: CASSWSGGRPDTQYF. CDR3 nucleotides: TGTGCCAGCAGTTGGTCGGGAGGGCGTCCGGATACGCAGTATTTT.

The J gene is TRBJ2-1, the V gene TRBV7-3; D gene uncertain. The germline gives CDR1 SGHTA, CDR2 FQGTGA. V was shortened by 1 base and J by 4 bases, with 8 bases between the two germline ends. This CDR3 is 14 amino acids long. CDR3 nucleotide sequence: TGTGCCAGCAGCTTAATAGGACCTTACAATGAGCAGTTCTTC. Translated: CASSLIGPYNEQFF.

The chain employs TRBV6-5 and TRBJ2-1; TRBD2 matches 9 bases. The CDR3 has 16 residues. Trimming took 2 bases from V and 8 from J; bases not matched to a gene: 10. Germline V CDR1 and CDR2: MNHEY, SVGAGI. CDR3: CASSYGAGTSSDEQFF. The CDR3 bases are TGTGCCAGCAGTTACGGTGCCGGGACTAGCTCCGATGAGCAGTTCTTC.

The V call is TRBV5-4, the J call TRBJ2-3; D may correspond to TRBD1 or TRBD2 (6 bases each). Trimming left V 2 bases short and J 1 base short, with 14 bases between. The CDR3 spans 16 residues. Germline V lookup: CDR1 SGHNT, CDR2 YYREEE (reference sequence). The DNA of the CDR3 is TGTGCCAGCAGCTTCTTTCCGGGGGCGGGCACAGATACGCAGTATTTT. Residues: CASSFFPGAGTDTQYF. Combining the CDR3 with reference TRBV5-4 and TRBJ2-3 gives the whole variable domain ETGVTQSPTHLIKTRGQQVTLRCSSQSGHNTVSWYQQALGQGPQFIFQYYREEENGRGNFPPRFSGLQFPNYSSELNVNALELDDSALYLCASSFFPGAGTDTQYFGPGTRLTVL.